The next 32 T cell receptor beta chains were all read from a single sample in a study of early T cells in non-severe SARS-CoV-2 infection. TCRdb reanalysed the 5' RACE reads using MiXCR and keeps one entry per CDR3 protein. The sample has about 77,000 distinct CDR3 sequences; 9% to 15% are singletons. The sequencing here drew on whole blood, taken at baseline. Every receptor here comes from an adult who was a healthcare worker with PCR-confirmed SARS-CoV-2 infection or an uninfected control (not recorded which). The donor label of this sample is uncertain.

This clonotype was found a few times. This chain links TRBV7-6 with TRBJ2-7, with TRBD1 matching over 11 bases. The CDR3 sequence is 15 residues long. Germline CDR1 and CDR2: SGHVS and FNYEAQ. With V trimmed by 5 bases and J by 3 bases, 6 bases remained unmatched. CDR3 sequence: CASSPGTGGVYEQYF. In DNA, the CDR3 is TGTGCCAGCAGCCCAGGGACAGGGGGGGTCTACGAGCAGTACTTC. The variable domain in full, completed from reference TRBV7-6 and TRBJ2-7, reads GAGVSQSPRYKVTKRGQDVALRCDPISGHVSLYWYRQALGQGPEFLTYFNYEAQQDKSGLPNDRFSAERPEGSISTLTIQRTEQRDSAMYRCASSPGTGGVYEQYFGPGTRLTVT.

This clonotype came up a few times. V and J are TRBV10-3 and TRBJ2-7; 7 positions match TRBD2. This CDR3 region has 15 residues. The germline gives CDR1 ENHRY, CDR2 SYGVKD. The trim removed 10 bases at V and 6 bases at J, leaving 18 bases unmatched. The CDR3: CATLHGAGALLEQYF. Here the CDR3 DNA reads TGTGCCACCTTACACGGGGCGGGAGCGTTACTCGAGCAGTACTTC.

V gene TRBV18 combines with J gene TRBJ2-7; D gene ambiguous. CDR1 is KGHSH, CDR2 LQKENI, per germline. V lost 4 bases, J lost 9 bases, and 16 bases lay in between. The CDR3 sequence is 13 residues long. In DNA form, the CDR3 reads TGTGCCAGCTCACTCCGACCGGAGTGGGTGCAGTACTTC. Its protein is CASSLRPEWVQYF.

This clonotype was counted at least ten times. The chain carries TRBV4-1 and TRBJ1-2; D possibly corresponds to TRBD1 (6 bases). There are 15 residues in the CDR3. Trimming cost V 0 bases and J 5 bases, with 13 bases left between them. CDR1 and CDR2 (germline): MGHRA, YSYEKL. CDR3 sequence reads: CASSQEAGHWYGYTF. CDR3 nucleotide sequence: TGCGCCAGCAGCCAAGAAGCGGGACACTGGTATGGCTACACCTTC.

The chain couples TRBV7-3 to TRBJ2-1; the match to TRBD2 covers 7 bases. Germline assignment: CDR1 SGHTA and CDR2 FQGTGA. The CDR3 loop spans 15 amino acids. The ends lost 5 bases at V and 5 bases at J; junction bases unmatched: 9. This chain's CDR3 is CASSLPAGTHNEQFF. CDR3 DNA sequence: TGTGCCAGCAGCCTACCAGCGGGGACGCACAATGAGCAGTTCTTC. Full variable domain (missing parts from reference TRBV7-3 and TRBJ2-1): GAGVSQTPSNKVTEKGKYVELRCDPISGHTALYWYRQSLGQGPEFLIYFQGTGAADDSGLPNDRFFAVRPEGSVSTLKIQRTERGDSAVYLCASSLPAGTHNEQFFGPGTRLTVL.

This clonotype was seen many times. One base away lies a much larger clone, so this may be a sequencing read error. CDR3 nucleotides: TGTGCCAGCAGCCCAGGGGCTGAAAACGTCGGGGAGCTGTTTTTT. Residues: CASSPGAENVGELFF. The chain employs TRBV7-8 and TRBJ2-2; weak D call: TRBD1 (6 bases). The V end lost 5 bases, the J end lost 7 bases, and 17 bases lay between the germline ends. Germline V gene sequence: CDR1 SGHVS, CDR2 FQNEAQ. CDR3 length equals 15 residues.

The rearrangement uses TRBV3-1 and TRBJ1-1; the D gene is possibly TRBD1 (5 bases). CDR1 LGHDT and CDR2 YNNKEL come from the germline V gene (reference sequence). The V end was cut by 0 bases, the J end by 1 base, with 9 bases between. The CDR3 has 15 residues. The CDR3: CASSQEKGWNTEAFF. For the CDR3, the DNA is TGTGCCAGCAGCCAAGAAAAGGGGTGGAACACTGAAGCTTTCTTT.

This clonotype has at least ten counts. V gene TRBV2 combines with J gene TRBJ1-2; 8 bases are a match to TRBD1. V was clipped by 6 bases and J by 5 bases; unmatched bases: 5. Germline V gives CDR1 SNHLY, CDR2 FYNNEI. The CDR3 spans 13 residues. In DNA, the CDR3 is TGTGCCAGCAGAGACAGGGGATGGTATGGCTACACCTTC. Protein sequence: CASRDRGWYGYTF.

This sequence joins TRBV7-2 and TRBJ2-7; 8 bases map to TRBD1. V dropped 6 bases and J dropped 3; count of bases not matched to a gene: 4. This CDR3 comprises 13 residues. Germline assignment: CDR1 SGHTA and CDR2 FQGNSA. The CDR3 DNA sequence: TGTGCCAGCAGTCCCGGGACAGGCTACGAGCAGTACTTC. Protein product: CASSPGTGYEQYF.

This clonotype came up a few times. The junction shows a germline mismatch at one end, possibly a read error. The CDR3 coding sequence is TGCGCCAGCAGTTTGGACAGGACGTATTTCTATGGCTACACCTTC. Translating gives CASSLDRTYFYGYTF. The genes are TRBV5-1 and TRBJ1-2; 7 nucleotides line up with TRBD1. Germline values: CDR1 SGHRS, CDR2 YFSETQ. The length of the CDR3 is 15 residues.

This clonotype was counted a few times. The CDR3 reads CASSLRTSVTTDTQYF. The CDR3 nucleotides read TGTGCCAGCAGCTTACGGACTAGCGTTACTACAGATACGCAGTATTTT. The V call is TRBV5-4, the J call TRBJ2-3; 9 bases map to TRBD2. J lost 3 bases, V lost 2 bases, and 7 bases had no gene match. Per germline, CDR1 SGHNT and CDR2 YYREEE (reference sequence). The CDR3 sequence is 16 residues long.

V usage is TRBV9 and J usage is TRBJ2-6; unclear D gene. In germline, CDR1 is SGDLS, CDR2 YYNGEE. The germline V and J ends were trimmed by 4 bases and 0 bases, with 11 bases remaining between them. The length of the CDR3 is 16 residues. The CDR3: CASSTSAISGANVLTF. Here the CDR3 DNA reads TGTGCCAGCAGCACCTCTGCCATCTCTGGGGCCAACGTCCTGACTTTC.

This clonotype was recorded at least ten times. The chain has TRBV14 and TRBJ2-5; 9 positions agree with TRBD1. CDR1 and CDR2 from the germline V gene are SGHDN and FVKESK. Trimming cost V 4 bases and J 5 bases; bases outside gene matches: 8. The CDR3 contains 15 residues. DNA for the CDR3: TGTGCCAGCAGCCCCCGACAGGGGGGGATGGAGACCCAGTACTTC. Translated, it gives CASSPRQGGMETQYF.

This clonotype was observed a few times. The rearrangement joins TRBV18 to TRBJ2-3, with D hard to call. CDR3 length: 16 amino acids. Between the trimmed V and J ends, which lost 0 bases and 0 bases, there was a span of 10 bases. Germline V gene sequence: CDR1 KGHSH, CDR2 LQKENI. DNA of the CDR3: TGTGCCAGCTCACCACCAGACGGAGCTAGCACAGATACGCAGTATTTT. It encodes CASSPPDGASTDTQYF.

The CDR3 loop reads CASSLVERTGNQPQHF. As DNA, the CDR3 is TGTGCCAGCAGCTTAGTGGAAAGGACCGGCAATCAGCCCCAGCATTTT. This sequence joins TRBV7-2 and TRBJ1-5; D remains unclear. Trimming took off 1 base at V and 2 bases at J, with 12 bases between the two ends. CDR1 SGHTA and CDR2 FQGNSA come from the germline V gene. The CDR3 totals 16 residues.

In this sample, this clonotype turned up many times. The rearrangement joins TRBV7-8 to TRBJ2-3; 12 bases agree with TRBD2. V was clipped by 2 bases and J by 4 bases; unmatched bases: 13. CDR1 and CDR2 (germline): SGHVS, FQNEAQ. This CDR3 spans 19 amino acids. DNA of the CDR3: TGTGCCAGCAGCTTAAAACGAGGGGCTAGCGGGAGGGGACCAGATACGCAGTATTTT. Its translation is CASSLKRGASGRGPDTQYF.

The chain is built from TRBV6-2 or TRBV6-3 and TRBJ1-1; D perhaps matches TRBD1 (5 bases). CDR3 length: 16 amino acids. CDR1 and CDR2 from the germline V gene are MNHEY and SVGEGT. Trimming cost V 0 bases and J 5 bases, with 16 bases left between them. Written as DNA, the CDR3 is TGTGCCAGCAGTTACTCGACGGGACGTAAAGGGACTGAAGCTTTCTTT. Its protein is CASSYSTGRKGTEAFF.

This clonotype was observed at least ten times. CDR3 amino acids: CASSAAEGAGNTIYF. The DNA of the CDR3 is TGTGCCAGCAGCGCCGCGGAGGGGGCGGGAAACACCATATATTTT. This chain uses TRBV9 with TRBJ1-3; 7 nucleotides match TRBD1. V was clipped by 3 bases and J by 4 bases; unmatched bases: 7. CDR1 and CDR2 from the germline V gene are SGDLS and YYNGEE. This CDR3 region has 15 residues.

The CDR3 sequence is CASSGGLAGNQPQHF. The CDR3 DNA follows: TGTGCCAGCAGTGGGGGTCTGGCGGGCAATCAGCCCCAGCATTTT. The chain links TRBV12-3 or TRBV12-4 to TRBJ1-5, with D possibly matching TRBD1 (5 bases). The CDR3 runs to 15 residues. V gave up 5 bases and J gave up 2 bases, with 13 bases separating them.

The sample holds a few counts of this clonotype. The chain employs TRBV4-3 and TRBJ1-2; D remains unclear. This CDR3 has 15 residues. Germline CDR1 and CDR2: LGHNA and YSLEER. Trimming took off 0 bases at V and 4 bases at J, with 12 bases between the two ends. The CDR3 coding sequence is TGCGCCAGCAGCCAAGATCGCGGCAGCCCCTATGGCTACACCTTC. Translated: CASSQDRGSPYGYTF.

This clonotype turned up a few times. The V and J genes are TRBV5-1 and TRBJ2-1; 8 nucleotides align to TRBD2. This CDR3 is 16 amino acids long. Germline V CDR1 and CDR2: SGHRS, YFSETQ. The trim removed 4 bases at V and 3 bases at J, leaving 9 bases unmatched. DNA for the CDR3: TGCGCCAGCAGCGTCCTAACTAGCGGAGGCTACAATGAGCAGTTCTTC. It specifies CASSVLTSGGYNEQFF.

This clonotype was counted between two and nine times. The CDR3, as DNA: TGCGCCAGCGCGAACAGCGGGGGGGAAAACATTCAGTACTTC. Amino acids: CASANSGGENIQYF. The chain employs TRBV10-2 and TRBJ2-4; 10 bases fit TRBD2. Per the germline V gene, CDR1 is WSHSY and CDR2 is SAAADI. With 8 bases clipped from V and 5 bases from J, the junction kept 6 bases outside the gene matches. The CDR3 runs to 14 residues.

The chain combines TRBV7-8 with TRBJ1-6; D may be TRBD1 (5 bases). The germline V and J ends were trimmed by 2 bases and 10 bases, with 9 bases remaining between them. The CDR3 runs to 13 residues. CDR1 SGHVS and CDR2 FQNEAQ come from the germline V gene. This CDR3 is CASSLPGKSPLHF. In DNA, the CDR3 is TGTGCCAGCAGCTTACCAGGGAAATCACCCCTCCACTTT.

This clonotype was seen a few times. The CDR3: CAATRDFNSPLHF. DNA for the CDR3: TGTGCCGCCACGCGGGACTTTAATTCACCCCTCCACTTT. The chain has TRBV10-3 and TRBJ1-6; TRBD1 is a possible D gene (5 bases). The germline V gene has CDR1 ENHRY and CDR2 SYGVKD. The CDR3 is 13 residues long. The germline V and J ends were trimmed by 11 bases and 6 bases, with 14 bases remaining between them.

This clonotype was counted only a few times. The chain has TRBV10-3 and TRBJ1-6; 7 bases line up with TRBD1. CDR3 length equals 15 residues. V trimming: 5 bases; J trimming: 2 bases; junction bases outside the gene matches: 3. Germline assignment: CDR1 ENHRY and CDR2 SYGVKD. The DNA of the CDR3 is TGTGCCATCAGTAGCCAGGGGGCCTATAATTCACCCCTCCACTTT. This gives the protein CAISSQGAYNSPLHF.

This clonotype was found a few times. The rearrangement joins TRBV27 to TRBJ2-7; D is undetermined. V lost 2 bases to trimming and J lost 4 bases, with 9 bases between them. The germline gives CDR1 MNHEY, CDR2 SMNVEV (reference sequence). This CDR3 comprises 13 residues. The chain's CDR3 is CASSLRVPYEQYF. For the CDR3, the DNA is TGTGCCAGCAGTTTAAGGGTCCCTTACGAGCAGTACTTC.

This clonotype was observed many times. The V gene is TRBV7-9, the J gene TRBJ1-4, with TRBD1 as a possible D gene (6 bases). CDR1 and CDR2 from the germline V gene are SEHNR and FQNEAQ (reference sequence). V shed 1 base and J shed 7 bases, with 10 bases lying between them. CDR3 length: 14 amino acids. DNA for the CDR3: TGTGCCAGCAGCTTAGTCAGGGGAGGTGAAAAACTGTTTTTT. Protein: CASSLVRGGEKLFF. The variable domain in full, completed from reference TRBV7-9 and TRBJ1-4, reads DTGVSQNPRHKITKRGQNVTFRCDPISEHNRLYWYRQTLGQGPEFLTYFQNEAQLEKSRLLSDRFSAERPKGSFSTLEIQRTEQGDSAMYLCASSLVRGGEKLFFGSGTQLSVL.

This sequence joins TRBV3-1 and TRBJ2-5, with a weak D call TRBD1 (6 bases). Germline V CDR1 and CDR2: LGHDT, YNNKEL (reference sequence). Trimming cost V 1 base and J 2 bases, with 14 bases left between them. The CDR3 has 16 amino acids. CDR3 in DNA: TGTGCCAGCAGCCAAGCTTCGCAGGGGCTTCAAGAGACCCAGTACTTC. Translated, it gives CASSQASQGLQETQYF.

This clonotype has a count of ten or more. The J gene is TRBJ2-5, the V gene TRBV6-5; maybe TRBD1 (5 bases). Germline CDR1 MNHEY, CDR2 SVGAGI. The CDR3 has 15 residues. Trimming shortened V by 0 bases and J by 3 bases, and 11 bases separated the two germline ends. CDR3 amino acids: CASSYSQGLKETQYF. CDR3 bases: TGTGCCAGCAGTTACTCGCAGGGCCTGAAAGAGACCCAGTACTTC.

V gene TRBV7-3 combines with J gene TRBJ1-2; 12 nucleotides line up with TRBD1. This CDR3 spans 15 amino acids. After removal of 2 bases from V and 8 bases from J, the junction contained 6 bases not matched to a gene. The germline V gene has CDR1 SGHTA and CDR2 FQGTGA. The CDR3 DNA sequence: TGTGCCAGCAGCTTATTGGGACAGGGGGCTGAAGGCTACACCTTC. Translated, it gives CASSLLGQGAEGYTF.

The table lists this clonotype with many counts. J is TRBJ2-7 and V is TRBV5-1, with 11 bases lining up with TRBD2. This CDR3 contains 19 residues. V trimming: 1 base; J trimming: 2 bases; junction bases outside the gene matches: 14. In germline, CDR1 is SGHRS, CDR2 YFSETQ. CDR3 sequence (DNA): TGCGCCAGCAGCTTGTGGGGAGGGACTAGCGGATATCAAACCTACGAGCAGTACTTC. Translating gives CASSLWGGTSGYQTYEQYF. The variable domain in full, completed from reference TRBV5-1 and TRBJ2-7, reads KAGVTQTPRYLIKTRGQQVTLSCSPISGHRSVSWYQQTPGQGLQFLFEYFSETQRNKGNFPGRFSGRQFSNSRSEMNVSTLELGDSALYLCASSLWGGTSGYQTYEQYFGPGTRLTVT.

This clonotype was found many times. The chain links TRBV29-1 to TRBJ2-1; D remains ambiguous. V was pared by 4 bases and J by 5 bases, with 3 bases between. Germline loops: CDR1 SQVTM, CDR2 ANQGSEA. The CDR3 has 10 amino acids. The CDR3 region is CSVGHNEQFF. The CDR3 region has the DNA TGCAGCGTTGGTCACAATGAGCAGTTCTTC.